This T cell receptor beta chain derives from a study of regulatory T cells in long-lasting Graves disease. Study background: Positivity for TSH receptor antibodies plus over 5 years of antithyroid drugs meant persistent Graves' disease.

Study-level results: It was in persistent disease that TRBV28, TRBJ1-2 and TRBJ2-5 were favored.

In this sample, this clonotype turned up many times. Its cognate antigen is unknown. The CDR3 has 14 residues. Trimming removed 5 bases from V and 10 bases from J; junction bases left unmatched: 11. Arm-PCR of CDR3 regions and iRepertoire HTBI primers were used to build TCR beta libraries. Original processing notes: Sequenced samples collectively carried some 60 TRBV and over 11 TRBJ segments. MiXCR, applied by TCRdb to the multiplex PCR reads, yields one record per CDR3 protein. TCRdb's processing, not the study's, gives the V and J calls here. The data show about 460,000 distinct CDR3 sequences, 20% to 25% seen once. As to time point: persistent/refractory GD, antithyroid drugs over 5 years with positive TRAb. RNA from PBMCs was the source of the TCR library. Patients met American Thyroid Association criteria for Graves' disease.

The receptor comes from a female donor with Graves disease. The sample was peripheral blood mononuclear cells (PBMCs), taken when the disease was refractory, from a patient treated with antithyroid drugs. This chain connects TRBV12-3 or TRBV12-4 to TRBJ1-1, with 9 bases matching TRBD1. In DNA, the CDR3 is TGTGCCAGCAGTCTACCGGGACAGGGCTCGTCAGCTTTCTTT. It codes for CASSLPGQGSSAFF.